Described below is a single T cell receptor (beta chain) sequence and its context. This entry belongs to a study of blood T cell repertoires in COVID-19. Looking at the study overall: COVID-19 samples from acute and convalescent phases originated in the United States, Italy and Spain. PBMCs, B-cell-depleted T cells, or T cells provided the cDNA or gDNA that made up the material.

Authors' methods: Scientists estimated how many nucleated cells there were by amplifying reference gene primers. Clones were sequenced by immunoSEQ multiplex PCR, and TCRdb holds only the in-frame ones, with some missing. The V and J calls and the clone size are those of that table, but D and trimming were determined from the DNA. The table includes some 88,000 clones, about 85% detected once. The receptor's source is a man aged 55 to 70 with acute or convalescent COVID-19. Sequences were obtained from peripheral blood.

The DNA for the CDR3 is TGTGCCTGGAGTACCCCCGGCAGGTCCTTCGCCGGCGGGGAGCTGTTTTTT. It is translated as CAWSTPGRSFAGGELFF. The chain links TRBV30 to TRBJ2-2; unclear D gene. CDR1 and CDR2 (germline): GTSNPN, SVGIG (reference sequence). Trimming cost V 2 bases and J 7 bases, with 23 bases left between them. This CDR3 is built from 17 residues.